This is a list of T cell receptor beta chains from one sample in a study of blood T cell repertoires in COVID-19. Clones were sequenced by immunoSEQ multiplex PCR, and TCRdb holds only the in-frame ones, with some missing. The sample holds 250,000 to 400,000 clones, more than 75% seen once. Material for sequencing was PBMCs or T cells enriched from blood (not recorded which). Receptor source: a woman younger than 45 who had recovered from COVID-19. Both conserved end residues are part of each CDR3. Fields, in order: clone size, V gene, D gene, J gene, CDR3 protein, CDR3 DNA. The D gene is left open where the match is weak. The listing skips clone size in some rows; elsewhere it reads once, few, many or a size class.

.,TRBV18,TRBD1,TRBJ1-1,CASSGTGQGASLNTEAFF,TGTGCCAGCTCAGGGACAGGACAGGGGGCAAGCCTCAACACTGAAGCTTTCTTT
.,TRBV2,.,TRBJ1-5,CASSRVGGQPQHF,TGTGCCAGCAGCCGGGTGGGGGGTCAGCCCCAGCATTTT
.,TRBV7-9,.,TRBJ2-7,CASSLGSSVTHEQYF,TGTGCCAGCAGCTTAGGATCGTCGGTTACCCACGAGCAGTACTTC
.,TRBV7-3,.,TRBJ2-1,CASSLGRSLNEQFF,TGTGCCAGCAGCTTAGGCCGCTCCTTGAATGAGCAGTTCTTC
.,TRBV7-9,.,TRBJ1-5,CASSGELAGGNQPQHF,TGTGCCAGCAGCGGGGAATTGGCGGGAGGCAATCAGCCCCAGCATTTT
.,TRBV5-8,TRBD1,TRBJ2-1,CASSLVKGGQVSLNEQFF,TGTGCCAGCAGCTTGGTTAAGGGGGGACAGGTTTCCCTCAATGAGCAGTTCTTC
.,TRBV2,.,TRBJ1-6,CASSSDSNSPLHF,TGTGCCAGCAGCTCGGACAGCAATTCACCCCTCCACTTT
.,TRBV28,TRBD1,TRBJ2-7,CASSSTGQAPYEQYF,TGTGCCAGCAGTTCTACGGGACAGGCACCCTACGAGCAGTACTTC
.,TRBV20-1,.,TRBJ2-3,CSASGDTQYF,TGCAGTGCTAGCGGGGATACGCAGTATTTT
.,TRBV11-2,TRBD1,TRBJ2-1,CASRPVRGQGSHEQFF,TGTGCCAGCAGACCTGTCCGGGGACAGGGGTCCCATGAGCAGTTCTTC
.,TRBV6-6,TRBD2,TRBJ2-7,CASSPTSGGYEQYF,TGTGCCAGCAGCCCCACTAGCGGGGGCTACGAGCAGTACTTC
.,TRBV19,.,TRBJ1-1,CASSTVYEAFF,TGTGCCAGTAGTACGGTGTATGAAGCTTTCTTT
.,TRBV9,.,TRBJ1-2,CASSAGQIYGYTF,TGTGCCAGCAGCGCCGGACAGATCTATGGCTACACCTTC
.,TRBV11-2,.,TRBJ1-2,CASSSPTGIAYGYTF,TGTGCCAGCAGCTCACCTACAGGGATCGCCTATGGCTACACCTTC
.,TRBV5-1,.,TRBJ2-1,CASSYTGHNEQFF,TGCGCCAGCAGCTACACAGGTCACAATGAGCAGTTCTTC
.,TRBV7-2,.,TRBJ2-3,CASSPLPGNTQYF,TGTGCCAGCAGCCCCCTACCAGGGAATACGCAGTATTTT
.,TRBV29-1,TRBD1,TRBJ2-1,CSVRDRVPEQFF,TGCAGCGTTCGAGACAGGGTACCTGAGCAGTTCTTC
.,TRBV5-5,.,TRBJ1-6,CASNYPGTGFKDSPLHF,TGTGCCAGCAATTATCCGGGAACGGGCTTTAAGGATTCACCCCTCCACTTT
.,TRBV6-5,.,TRBJ1-2,CASSYLWGNYGYTF,TGTGCCAGCAGTTACCTGTGGGGCAACTATGGCTACACCTTC
.,TRBV9,TRBD1,TRBJ1-1,CASSVDGTDAEAFF,TGTGCCAGCAGCGTAGACGGGACAGACGCTGAAGCTTTCTTT
.,TRBV4-2,.,TRBJ2-5,CASSQNPPQGTETQYF,TGTGCCAGCAGCCAAAATCCTCCCCAGGGAACAGAGACCCAGTACTTC
.,TRBV3-1/TRBV3-2,.,TRBJ1-2,CASSQTARSYGYTF,TGTGCCAGCAGCCAAACCGCCCGGTCCTATGGCTACACCTTC
.,TRBV9,.,TRBJ1-5,CASSPQAGYQPQHF,TGTGCCAGCAGCCCGCAAGCGGGATATCAGCCCCAGCATTTT
.,TRBV19,TRBD1,TRBJ1-1,CASRTGGGWDTEAFF,TGTGCCAGCCGGACAGGGGGAGGGTGGGACACTGAAGCTTTCTTT
.,TRBV7-9,.,TRBJ1-1,CASSLAQGQNPEAFF,TGTGCCAGCAGCTTGGCGCAGGGGCAGAATCCTGAAGCTTTCTTT
.,TRBV4-3,.,TRBJ1-1,CASSQDRRSGTEAFF,TGCGCCAGCAGCCAAGATAGGCGGTCCGGGACTGAAGCTTTCTTT
.,TRBV5-5,TRBD1,TRBJ2-2,CASSLGGTGVVTGELFF,TGTGCCAGCAGCTTGGGGGGAACAGGGGTTGTCACCGGGGAGCTGTTTTTT
.,TRBV6-5,TRBD1,TRBJ1-4,CASSRDRVGEKLFF,TGTGCCAGCAGCAGAGACAGGGTCGGTGAAAAACTGTTTTTT
.,TRBV19,.,TRBJ1-2,CASSISRGGYTF,TGTGCCAGTAGTATCAGTAGGGGTGGCTACACCTTC
once,TRBV13,TRBD1,TRBJ1-2,CASSSDLGDSEFYGYTF,TGTGCCAGCAGCTCCGACCTGGGGGACAGCGAGTTCTATGGCTACACCTTC
.,TRBV2,TRBD1,TRBJ2-1,CASSALGQRLYNEQFF,TGTGCCAGCAGCGCCTTGGGACAGAGACTCTACAATGAGCAGTTCTTC
.,TRBV2,.,TRBJ2-1,CASKYGAGSSYNEQFF,TGTGCCAGCAAGTACGGCGCAGGGTCCTCCTACAATGAGCAGTTCTTC
.,TRBV5-1,.,TRBJ1-1,CASSLIDSYSEAFF,TGCGCCAGCAGCTTGATTGACAGCTACTCTGAAGCTTTCTTT
.,TRBV30,TRBD1,TRBJ1-3,CAGEDRGAHTIYF,TGTGCCGGAGAGGACAGGGGAGCACACACCATATATTTT
.,TRBV11-3,.,TRBJ1-5,CASSPLRQYSNQPQHF,TGTGCCAGCAGCCCCCTCCGACAGTATAGCAATCAGCCCCAGCATTTT
.,TRBV30,.,TRBJ1-1,CAWSVSNTEAFF,TGTGCCTGGAGTGTATCTAACACTGAAGCTTTCTTT
.,TRBV29-1,.,TRBJ2-7,CSVGTPSYEQYF,TGCAGCGTTGGGACACCTTCCTACGAGCAGTACTTC
.,TRBV7-9,.,TRBJ2-1,CASSYQRVGYNEQFF,TGTGCCAGCAGCTACCAGAGGGTGGGGTACAATGAGCAGTTCTTC
.,TRBV4-1,TRBD2,TRBJ2-1,CASSALAGGRNEQFF,TGCGCCAGCAGCGCACTAGCGGGGGGCCGGAATGAGCAGTTCTTC
.,TRBV5-1,TRBD1,TRBJ2-3,CASSYGTGTDTQYF,TGCGCCAGCAGCTATGGGACAGGGACAGATACGCAGTATTTT
once,TRBV6-5,.,TRBJ1-5,CASRMAARGPQHF,TGTGCCAGCAGAATGGCAGCTAGGGGCCCCCAGCATTTT
.,TRBV18,TRBD1,TRBJ1-5,CASSDRQGGSQPQHF,TGTGCCAGCTCCGATCGACAGGGTGGTAGTCAGCCCCAGCATTTT